This is a list of T cell receptor beta chains from one sample in a study of blood T cell repertoires in COVID-19. Libraries were prepared by immunoSEQ multiplex PCR; TCRdb keeps only in-frame clonotypes and omits some of them. The sample lists some 260,000 clones, roughly 87% occurring once. Sample: peripheral blood. The receptor set was obtained from a human donor in a cohort sampled during active COVID-19. CDR3s include the opening cysteine and the closing phenylalanine or tryptophan. D genes are given only for firm matches.

V	D	J	CDR3
TRBV7-9	.	TRBJ1-1	CASSQPGGGDTEAFF
TRBV6-5	.	TRBJ2-7	CASRQGQAVYEQYF
TRBV15	.	TRBJ1-4	CATSRGQGTDEKLFF
TRBV4-1	.	TRBJ1-5	CASSQVWASTSLSNQPQHF
TRBV30	TRBD1	TRBJ2-7	CASYRGSYEQYF
TRBV10-3	.	TRBJ1-4	CAISEMGGTNEKLFF
TRBV28	.	TRBJ1-2	CASRYQETANYGYTF
TRBV19	.	TRBJ2-3	CASSMEGPRDTQYF
TRBV4-1	TRBD2	TRBJ2-7	CASSELAGSYEQYF
TRBV19	TRBD1	TRBJ1-5	CASAGGPNQPQHF
TRBV27	.	TRBJ1-2	CASGLPYSRGDGYTF
TRBV7-9	.	TRBJ2-7	CASSWSSMRYWEQYF
TRBV7-3	TRBD2	TRBJ2-7	CASSPLAGGPYEQYF
TRBV3-1/TRBV3-2	TRBD2	TRBJ2-7	CASSQEGTRGLSSYEQYF
TRBV4-3	.	TRBJ2-2	CASSLHLRANTGELFF
TRBV4-3	TRBD1	TRBJ2-5	CASGTGMWETQYF
TRBV19	.	TRBJ2-7	CASSFSGYEQYF
TRBV11-2	.	TRBJ2-7	CASSRSQRSLRYEQYF
TRBV9	TRBD2	TRBJ2-1	CASSGGGTNLEQFF
TRBV4-3	.	TRBJ1-1	CASSQDWLMNTEAFF
TRBV5-1	.	TRBJ2-1	CASSGGGPLASYNEQFF
TRBV14	TRBD1	TRBJ1-2	CASSQDLGGTGNYGYTF
TRBV24-1	TRBD1	TRBJ1-2	CATSDSDRGRGGYTF
TRBV19	.	TRBJ1-5	CASSMFREIQHF
TRBV29-1	TRBD1	TRBJ1-1	CSVQERVRDRGGSNTEAFF
TRBV7-2	.	TRBJ1-2	CASSLAQGHNYGYTF
TRBV15	.	TRBJ2-5	CATSRDRGLASANQETQYF
TRBV5-4	TRBD2	TRBJ2-1	CASSLDGTSVSFF
TRBV28	.	TRBJ2-7	CASTPGSSTFYEQYF
TRBV6-5	.	TRBJ2-1	CASRDFNYNEQFF
TRBV3-1/TRBV3-2	.	TRBJ1-2	CASSQAAGFQGYTF
TRBV27	.	TRBJ1-5	CASMVGHNQPQHF
TRBV28	.	TRBJ2-7	CASTGDNSYEQYF
TRBV6-1	TRBD1	TRBJ1-1	CASSEGGRGLGAFF
TRBV4-1	.	TRBJ2-5	CASSQDGAAQETQYF
TRBV18	TRBD1	TRBJ1-3	CASSPRQGDGNTIYF
TRBV20-1	TRBD2	TRBJ2-7	CSASAGLARYEQYF
TRBV5-5	.	TRBJ1-5	CASTLSYRVQGQPQHF
TRBV7-2	TRBD1	TRBJ1-1	CASSLGTGRLNTEAFF
TRBV5-1	.	TRBJ2-7	CASSLFAGENYEQYF
TRBV6-2/TRBV6-3	.	TRBJ2-7	CASSYSISYEQYF
TRBV19	.	TRBJ1-1	CASSRGELGGSEAFF
TRBV18	.	TRBJ2-5	CASSPRGEGLQETQYF
TRBV2	TRBD1	TRBJ2-7	CASSTGDF
TRBV7-9	.	TRBJ2-7	CASSKGAGLYEQYF
TRBV4-1	TRBD2	TRBJ2-1	CASSQVGGAYNEQFF
TRBV6-6	TRBD1	TRBJ1-5	CASSRQGTGSNQPQHF
TRBV19	.	TRBJ1-5	CASSIEPNRHQPQHF
TRBV10-3	TRBD2	TRBJ2-2	CAISPSWGTSGGADTGELFF
TRBV7-9	.	TRBJ1-2	CASSSSRNYGYTF
TRBV4-3	.	TRBJ2-7	CASSQDQSGVYEQYF
TRBV30	.	TRBJ2-7	CAWSGGRRASYEQYF
TRBV5-1	.	TRBJ1-6	CASSLAHNNSPLHF
TRBV2	TRBD2	TRBJ2-7	CASNPGLTPNEQYF
TRBV10-2	TRBD2	TRBJ2-4	CASRNPGGRAKNIQYF